This TCR beta chain was profiled in a study of control samples from healthy donors and cancer patients. The protocol was immunoSEQ multiplex PCR, while the TCRdb copy is restricted to in-frame clones and leaves out a portion. The data hold roughly 100,000 clones, with 80% to 95% observed a single time. CDR3 length: 12 residues. Trimming left V 6 bases short and J 6 bases short, with 12 bases between. Per the germline V gene, CDR1 is SGHVS and CDR2 is FNYEAQ. The clonotype originates from a human donor in good health. The donor label of this sample is uncertain. The sample taken for sequencing was blood. The V and J genes are TRBV7-6 and TRBJ2-7; D unclear. The CDR3 DNA sequence: TGTGCCAGCAGTTCTAGGCGTGGCGAGCAGTACTTC. Amino acid sequence: CASSSRRGEQYF. Supplemented by reference TRBV7-6 and TRBJ2-7, the full variable domain reads GAGVSQSPRYKVTKRGQDVALRCDPISGHVSLYWYRQALGQGPEFLTYFNYEAQQDKSGLPNDRFSAERPEGSISTLTIQRTEQRDSAMYRCASSSRRGEQYFGPGTRLTVT.